This T cell receptor (beta chain) stems from a study of control samples from healthy donors and cancer patients. The trim removed 2 bases at V and 0 bases at J, leaving 5 bases unmatched. Germline V gene data show CDR1 as SGHTA and CDR2 as FQGNSA. The CDR3 is 17 residues long. Data came from immunoSEQ multiplex PCR; TCRdb stores just in-frame clones and leaves some out. The sample has 60,000 to 100,000 clones, about nine tenths seen once. The chain combines TRBV7-2 with TRBJ2-3; TRBD2 aligns across 10 bases. Material: blood. The origin of this receptor is a middle-aged man in good health. CDR3 nucleotides: TGTGCCAGCAGCTTACGGCCTAGCGGGGGTAGCACAGATACGCAGTATTTT. It is translated as CASSLRPSGGSTDTQYF.